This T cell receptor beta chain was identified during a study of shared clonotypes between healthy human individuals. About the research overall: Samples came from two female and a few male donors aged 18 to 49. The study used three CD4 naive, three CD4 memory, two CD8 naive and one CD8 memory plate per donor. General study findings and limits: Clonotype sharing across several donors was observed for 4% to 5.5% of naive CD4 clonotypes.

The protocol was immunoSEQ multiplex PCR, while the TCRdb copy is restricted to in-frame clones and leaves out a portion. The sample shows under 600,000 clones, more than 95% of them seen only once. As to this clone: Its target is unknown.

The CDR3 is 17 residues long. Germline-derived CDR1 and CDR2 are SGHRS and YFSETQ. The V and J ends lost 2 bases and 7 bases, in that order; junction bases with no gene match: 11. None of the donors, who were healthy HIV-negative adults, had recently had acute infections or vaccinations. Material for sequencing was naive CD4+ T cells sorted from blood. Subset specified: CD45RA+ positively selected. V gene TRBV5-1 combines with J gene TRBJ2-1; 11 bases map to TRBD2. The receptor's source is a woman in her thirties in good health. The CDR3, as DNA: TGCGCCAGCAGCTTTCATAGCGGGAGGGCCTTAGTTAATGAGCAGTTCTTC. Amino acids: CASSFHSGRALVNEQFF.